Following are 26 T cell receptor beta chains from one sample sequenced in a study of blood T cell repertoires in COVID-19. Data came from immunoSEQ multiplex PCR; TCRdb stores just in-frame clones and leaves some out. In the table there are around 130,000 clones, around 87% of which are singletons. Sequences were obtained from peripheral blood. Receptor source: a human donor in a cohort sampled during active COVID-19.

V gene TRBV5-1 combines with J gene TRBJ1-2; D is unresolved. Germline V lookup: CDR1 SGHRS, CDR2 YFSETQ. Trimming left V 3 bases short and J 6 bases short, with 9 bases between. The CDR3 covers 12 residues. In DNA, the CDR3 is TGCGCCAGCAGCTCTACTATGGATGGCTACACCTTC. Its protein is CASSSTMDGYTF.

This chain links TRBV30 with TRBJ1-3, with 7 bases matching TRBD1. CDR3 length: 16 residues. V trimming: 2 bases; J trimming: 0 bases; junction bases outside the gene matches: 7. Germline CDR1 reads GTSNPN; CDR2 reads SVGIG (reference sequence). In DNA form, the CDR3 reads TGTGCCTGGAGTTGGGGACAGTTTTTCTCTGGAAACACCATATATTTT. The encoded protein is CAWSWGQFFSGNTIYF. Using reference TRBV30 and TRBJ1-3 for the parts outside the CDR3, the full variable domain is SQTIHQWPATLVQPVGSPLSLECTVEGTSNPNLYWYRQAAGRGLQLLFYSVGIGQISSEVPQNLSASRPQDRQFILSSKKLLLSDSGFYLCAWSWGQFFSGNTIYFGEGSWLTVV.

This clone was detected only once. CDR3 sequence reads: CASSVGRGRHEQYF. CDR3 DNA sequence: TGTGCCAGCAGCGTAGGTAGGGGGCGGCACGAGCAGTACTTC. This chain connects TRBV9 to TRBJ2-7; the match to TRBD1 covers 7 bases. The germline CDR1 and CDR2 sequences are SGDLS and YYNGEE. There are 14 residues in the CDR3. V was pared by 0 bases and J by 5 bases, with 5 bases of the junction left unmatched.

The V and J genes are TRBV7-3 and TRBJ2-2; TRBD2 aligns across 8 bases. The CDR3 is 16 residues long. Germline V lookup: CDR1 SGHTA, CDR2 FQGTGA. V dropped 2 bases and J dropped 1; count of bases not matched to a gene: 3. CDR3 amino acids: CASSLYGTRNTGELFF. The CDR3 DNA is TGTGCCAGCAGCTTATACGGGACTAGGAACACCGGGGAGCTGTTTTTT.

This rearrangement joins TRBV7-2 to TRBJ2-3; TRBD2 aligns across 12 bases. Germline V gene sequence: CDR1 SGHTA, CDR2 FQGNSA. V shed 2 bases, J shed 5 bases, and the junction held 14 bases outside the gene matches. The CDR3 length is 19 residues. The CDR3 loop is CASSLQVGLAGGHRDTQYF. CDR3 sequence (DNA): TGTGCCAGCAGCTTACAGGTGGGGCTAGCGGGAGGGCACCGAGATACGCAGTATTTT.

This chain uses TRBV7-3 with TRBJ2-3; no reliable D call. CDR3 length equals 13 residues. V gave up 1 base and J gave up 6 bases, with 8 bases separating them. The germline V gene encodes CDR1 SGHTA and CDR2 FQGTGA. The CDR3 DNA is TGTGCCAGCAGCTTAAGTCCCCAGGATACGCAGTATTTT. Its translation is CASSLSPQDTQYF.

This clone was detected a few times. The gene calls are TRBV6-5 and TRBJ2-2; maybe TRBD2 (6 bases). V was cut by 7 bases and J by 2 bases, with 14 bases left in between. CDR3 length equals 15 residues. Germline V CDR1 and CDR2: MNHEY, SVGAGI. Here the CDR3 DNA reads TGTGCCAGCAAGGCGGGGCAAGGAAACACCGGGGAGCTGTTTTTT. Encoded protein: CASKAGQGNTGELFF.

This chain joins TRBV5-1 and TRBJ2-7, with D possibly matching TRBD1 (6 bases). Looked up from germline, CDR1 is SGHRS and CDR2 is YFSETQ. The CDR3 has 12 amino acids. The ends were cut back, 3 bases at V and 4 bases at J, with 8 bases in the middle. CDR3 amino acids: CASSSQGYEQYF. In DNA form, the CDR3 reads TGCGCCAGCAGCTCACAGGGTTACGAGCAGTACTTC.

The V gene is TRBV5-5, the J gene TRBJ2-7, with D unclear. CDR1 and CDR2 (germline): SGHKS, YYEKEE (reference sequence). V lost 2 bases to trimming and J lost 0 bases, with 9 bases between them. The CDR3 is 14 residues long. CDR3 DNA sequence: TGTGCCAGCAGCTTTGCAATGAGCTCCTACGAGCAGTACTTC. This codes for CASSFAMSSYEQYF.

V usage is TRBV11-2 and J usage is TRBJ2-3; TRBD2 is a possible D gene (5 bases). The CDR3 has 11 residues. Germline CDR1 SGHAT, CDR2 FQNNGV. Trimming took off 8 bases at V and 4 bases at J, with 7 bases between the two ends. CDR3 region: CASRGSDTQYF. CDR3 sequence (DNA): TGTGCCAGCCGGGGTTCAGATACGCAGTATTTT.

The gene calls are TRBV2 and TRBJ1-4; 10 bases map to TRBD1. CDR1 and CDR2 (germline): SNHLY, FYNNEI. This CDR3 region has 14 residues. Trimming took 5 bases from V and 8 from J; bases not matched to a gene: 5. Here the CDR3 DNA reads TGTGCCAGCAGTTACCGGGACAGGGGAGAAAAACTGTTTTTT. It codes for CASSYRDRGEKLFF.

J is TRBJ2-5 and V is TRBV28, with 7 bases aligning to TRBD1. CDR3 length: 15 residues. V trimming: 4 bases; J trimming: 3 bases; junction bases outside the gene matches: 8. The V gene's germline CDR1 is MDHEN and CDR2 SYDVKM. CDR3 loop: CASSSLRGGEETQYF. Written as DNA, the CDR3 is TGTGCCAGCAGTTCCCTTAGAGGGGGCGAAGAGACCCAGTACTTC.

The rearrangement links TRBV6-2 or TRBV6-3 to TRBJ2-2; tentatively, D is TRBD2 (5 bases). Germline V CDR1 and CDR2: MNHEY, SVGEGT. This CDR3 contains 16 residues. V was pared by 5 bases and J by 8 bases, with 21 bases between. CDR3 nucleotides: TGTGCCAGCAGTCACCTTTCTAGCCTCAGTGGAGGGGAGCTGTTTTTT. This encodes CASSHLSSLSGGELFF.

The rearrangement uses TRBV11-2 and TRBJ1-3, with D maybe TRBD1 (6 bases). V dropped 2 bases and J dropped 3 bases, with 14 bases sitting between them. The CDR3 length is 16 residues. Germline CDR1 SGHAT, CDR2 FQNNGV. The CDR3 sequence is CASSLTGQFIGNTIYF. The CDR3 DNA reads TGTGCCAGCAGCTTAACCGGACAGTTTATTGGAAACACCATATATTTT.

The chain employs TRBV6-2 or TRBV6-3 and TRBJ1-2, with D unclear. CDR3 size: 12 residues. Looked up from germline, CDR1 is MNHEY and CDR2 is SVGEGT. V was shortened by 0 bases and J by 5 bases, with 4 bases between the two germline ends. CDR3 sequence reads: CASSYSRYGYTF. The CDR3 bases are TGTGCCAGCAGTTACTCACGGTATGGCTACACCTTC.

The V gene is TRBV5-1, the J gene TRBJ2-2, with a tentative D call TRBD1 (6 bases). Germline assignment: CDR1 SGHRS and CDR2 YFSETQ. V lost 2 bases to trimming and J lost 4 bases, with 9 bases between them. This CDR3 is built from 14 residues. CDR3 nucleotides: TGCGCCAGCAGCTTCGAAGGGGGCACCGGGGAGCTGTTTTTT. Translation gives CASSFEGGTGELFF.

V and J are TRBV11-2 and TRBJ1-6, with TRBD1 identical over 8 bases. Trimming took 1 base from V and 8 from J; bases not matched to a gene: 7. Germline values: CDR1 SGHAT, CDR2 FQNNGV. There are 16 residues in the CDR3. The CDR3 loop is CASSLAGTGFDSPLHF. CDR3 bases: TGTGCCAGCAGCTTAGCCGGGACAGGCTTTGATTCACCCCTCCACTTT.

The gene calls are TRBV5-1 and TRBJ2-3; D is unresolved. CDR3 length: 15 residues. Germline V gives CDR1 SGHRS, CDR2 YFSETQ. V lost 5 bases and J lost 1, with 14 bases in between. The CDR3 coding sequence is TGCGCCAGCAGTCCGGAGCTGTCACGCACAGATACGCAGTATTTT. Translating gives CASSPELSRTDTQYF.

This CDR3 reads CSASLAGGQGEQYF. In DNA form, the CDR3 reads TGCAGTGCTAGTTTAGCGGGGGGGCAGGGCGAGCAGTACTTC. The gene calls are TRBV20-1 and TRBJ2-7; 11 bases fit TRBD2. Germline assignment: CDR1 DFQATT and CDR2 SNEGSKA (reference sequence). CDR3 size: 14 residues. The ends lost 3 bases at V and 6 bases at J; junction bases unmatched: 7.

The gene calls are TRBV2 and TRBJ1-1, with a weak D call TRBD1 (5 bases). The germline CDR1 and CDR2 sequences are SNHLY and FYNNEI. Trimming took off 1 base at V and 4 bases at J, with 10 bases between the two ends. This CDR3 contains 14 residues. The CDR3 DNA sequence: TGTGCCAGCAGTGAAGAACAGGTCATCACTGAAGCTTTCTTT. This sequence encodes CASSEEQVITEAFF.

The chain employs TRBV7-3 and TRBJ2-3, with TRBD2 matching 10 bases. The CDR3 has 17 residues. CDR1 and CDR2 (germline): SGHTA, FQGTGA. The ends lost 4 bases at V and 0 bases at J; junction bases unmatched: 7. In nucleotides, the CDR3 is TGTGCCAGCAGCTCTCAGGGACTAGCGTCGAGCACAGATACGCAGTATTTT. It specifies CASSSQGLASSTDTQYF.

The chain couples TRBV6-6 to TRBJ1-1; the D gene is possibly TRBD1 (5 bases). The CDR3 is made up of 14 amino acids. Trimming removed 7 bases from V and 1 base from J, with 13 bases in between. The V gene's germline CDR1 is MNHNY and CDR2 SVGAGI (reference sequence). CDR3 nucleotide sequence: TGTGCCAGCAATAAGGAGGGACGGAACACTGAAGCTTTCTTT. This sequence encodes CASNKEGRNTEAFF.

The CDR3 bases are TGTGCCAGCAGCGTAGGGGTCTTAGCAAATCAGCCCCAGCATTTT. Encoded protein: CASSVGVLANQPQHF. This chain connects TRBV9 to TRBJ1-5; D not resolved. The CDR3 contains 15 residues. Germline V gene data show CDR1 as SGDLS and CDR2 as YYNGEE. V was cut by 0 bases and J by 4 bases, with 11 bases left in between.

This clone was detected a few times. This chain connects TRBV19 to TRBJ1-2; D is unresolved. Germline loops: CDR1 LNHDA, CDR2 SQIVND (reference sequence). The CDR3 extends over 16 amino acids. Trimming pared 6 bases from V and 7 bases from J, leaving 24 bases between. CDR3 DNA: TGTGCCAGTAGCCTCGCGATGCGTGTCGGAGCTGGTGGCTACACCTTC. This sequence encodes CASSLAMRVGAGGYTF.

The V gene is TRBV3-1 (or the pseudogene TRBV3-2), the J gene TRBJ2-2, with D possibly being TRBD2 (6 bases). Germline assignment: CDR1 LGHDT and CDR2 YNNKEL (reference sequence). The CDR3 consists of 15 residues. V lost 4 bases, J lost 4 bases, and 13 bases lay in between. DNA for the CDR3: TGTGCCAGCAGCCTTACCACTAGCAGCACCGGGGAGCTGTTTTTT. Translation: CASSLTTSSTGELFF.

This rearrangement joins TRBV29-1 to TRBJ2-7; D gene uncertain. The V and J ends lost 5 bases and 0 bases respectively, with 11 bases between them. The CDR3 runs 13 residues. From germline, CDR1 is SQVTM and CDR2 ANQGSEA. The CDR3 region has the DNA TGCAGCGTTTCCATAGACATCTCCTACGAGCAGTACTTC. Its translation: CSVSIDISYEQYF.